Listed below are T cell receptor beta chains from one sample, sequenced in a study of regulatory T cells in long-lasting Graves disease. TCRdb reprocessed the multiplex PCR reads via MiXCR and lists one record per CDR3 protein. The sample shows over 500,000 distinct CDR3 sequences, roughly a sixth of them seen only once. This sample was also put to use in a study of T cells in Graves' hyperthyroidism and ophthalmopathy.

The specimen comprised peripheral blood mononuclear cells (PBMCs), sampled at new diagnosis, from a patient treated with antithyroid drugs. The receptor source for this set is a man younger than 35 with Graves disease. Each CDR3 is given with its conserved first and last residue. The D gene is left open where the match is weak. Clone size is stated in some rows and not others, as once, few, many or a class when expanded.

clone size | J gene | V gene | D gene | CDR3 DNA | CDR3 protein
NA | TRBJ2-3 | TRBV6-1 | NA | TGTGCCAGCAGCCTGTCCGGGTCTCTTTTCGATACGCAGTATTTT | CASSLSGSLFDTQYF
few | TRBJ1-1 | TRBV4-1 | NA | TGCGCCAGCAGCCAAGAACCAGGGGCTATGAACACTGAGGCTTTCTTT | CASSQEPGAMNTEAFF
many | TRBJ2-3 | TRBV7-2 | TRBD2 | TGTGCCAGCAGCTTAGTATCGGCGGGAGGTTCGGCAGATACGCAGTATTTT | CASSLVSAGGSADTQYF
many | TRBJ2-3 | TRBV27 | TRBD2 | TGTGCCAGCAGTCATTTTAGCGGGAACGCAGATACGCAGTATTTT | CASSHFSGNADTQYF
NA | TRBJ2-1 | TRBV6-1 | TRBD2 | TGTGCCAGCAGTACAGGACTAGCGGGCTCCTACAATGAGCAGTTCTTC | CASSTGLAGSYNEQFF
many | TRBJ1-1 | TRBV7-8 | TRBD1 | TGTGCCAGCCGCAGACAGGGGCAGGCTCCGACTGAAGCTTTCTTT | CASRRQGQAPTEAFF
many | TRBJ2-7 | TRBV20-1 | TRBD2 | TGCAGTGCTGGAGATCGGACTAGTACCCACGAGCAGTACTTC | CSAGDRTSTHEQYF
many | TRBJ1-5 | TRBV18 | NA | TGTGCCAGCTCATTATCCGACGGCAATCAGCCCCAGCATTTT | CASSLSDGNQPQHF
many | TRBJ1-2 | TRBV6-2/TRBV6-3 | TRBD1 | TGTGCCAGCAGTTACTTCAGGGGGCGGGACTATGGCTACACCTTC | CASSYFRGRDYGYTF
many | TRBJ1-1 | TRBV3-1 | TRBD1 | TGTGCCAGCAGCCAGGGAGGACAGGCTGAAGCTTTCTTT | CASSQGGQAEAFF
many | TRBJ1-5 | TRBV2 | TRBD1 | TGTGCCAGCAGTGCGGCAGGGGGTTTGAGCAATCAGCCCCAGCATTTT | CASSAAGGLSNQPQHF
many | TRBJ2-1 | TRBV6-1 | TRBD2 | TGTGCCAGCAGTGAATGGACTAGCGGGAGGCATGAGCAGTTCTTC | CASSEWTSGRHEQFF
few | TRBJ2-7 | TRBV19 | NA | TGTGCCAGTAGTATAGTCGTTGGTGGGACCTACGAGCAGTACTTC | CASSIVVGGTYEQYF
few | TRBJ1-1 | TRBV7-6 | NA | TGTGCCAGCAGCTTAGAGGCTGACACTGAAGCTTTCTTT | CASSLEADTEAFF
NA | TRBJ2-1 | TRBV6-2/TRBV6-3 | NA | TGTGCCAGCAGTGAGCCTAGCACCTACAATGAGCAGTTCTTC | CASSEPSTYNEQFF
few | TRBJ1-4 | TRBV7-9 | TRBD1 | TGTGCCAGCAGCTTAGGGGGACAGGTGAATGAAAAACTGTTTTTT | CASSLGGQVNEKLFF
few | TRBJ1-1 | TRBV7-2 | TRBD1 | TGTGCCAGCAGCTTCTCACAGGGGCCACGCACTGAAGCTTTCTTT | CASSFSQGPRTEAFF
few | TRBJ2-2 | TRBV4-1 | NA | TGCGCCAGCAGCCATGTAGCGGCCGGGGAGCTGTTTTTT | CASSHVAAGELFF
many | TRBJ1-5 | TRBV15 | TRBD1 | TGTGCCACCAGCAGAGACAGGGGGTTAGTTCAGCCCCAGCATTTT | CATSRDRGLVQPQHF
many | TRBJ2-7 | TRBV30 | NA | TGTGCCTGGAGTCCGAAGATCGGCGCCTACGAGCAGTACTTC | CAWSPKIGAYEQYF
NA | TRBJ2-1 | TRBV19 | NA | TGTGCCAGTAGTGGAGACAGGATCGAGCAGTTCTTC | CASSGDRIEQFF
many | TRBJ2-7 | TRBV13 | TRBD2 | TGTGCCAGCAGGCGAGCGGGAGGAGCGTACGAGCAGTACTTC | CASRRAGGAYEQYF
NA | TRBJ1-5 | TRBV28 | NA | TGTGCCAGCACCTCACTGGGGGACTACAATCAGCCCCAGCATTTT | CASTSLGDYNQPQHF
NA | TRBJ1-5 | TRBV20-1 | TRBD1 | TGCAGTGCTAGAGATCTAAACTGGGACAGCAGGAGCAATCAGCCCCAGCATTTT | CSARDLNWDSRSNQPQHF
NA | TRBJ2-5 | TRBV9 | TRBD2 | TGTGCCAGCAGCGTTCTTAGCGGGAGGGGAGAGACCCAGTACTTC | CASSVLSGRGETQYF
NA | TRBJ2-3 | TRBV7-2 | TRBD1 | TGTGCCAGCAGGTGGACAGGTCTAGATACGCAGTATTTT | CASRWTGLDTQYF
many | TRBJ2-1 | TRBV6-1 | TRBD2 | TGTGCCAGCAGACGCGGGACTAGCGGGAGCTCCTACAATGAGCAGTTCTTC | CASRRGTSGSSYNEQFF
many | TRBJ1-1 | TRBV5-1 | NA | TGCGCCAGCAACCCCCCCCAGGGTACGGACACTGAAGCTTTCTTT | CASNPPQGTDTEAFF
NA | TRBJ2-1 | TRBV11-2 | NA | TGTGCCAGCAGCGGCAGGCCCACCTACAATGAGCAGTTCTTC | CASSGRPTYNEQFF
NA | TRBJ1-5 | TRBV6-4 | NA | TGTGCCAGCAGTGACTGGCCCCGGGGCGGCAATCAGCCCCAGCATTTT | CASSDWPRGGNQPQHF
NA | TRBJ1-2 | TRBV4-1 | NA | TGCGCCAGCAGCCAATTCGCAGGGAACGGCTATGGCTACACCTTC | CASSQFAGNGYGYTF